The rows below give T cell receptor beta chains drawn from one sample of a study of blood T cell repertoires in COVID-19. Generated by immunoSEQ multiplex PCR, the TCRdb table keeps only in-frame clones and is missing some. The sample records fewer than 200,000 clones, approximately 90% being singletons. The material sequenced was peripheral blood. The receptors originated from a man aged 60 to 69 with acute or convalescent COVID-19. The CDR3 runs from the conserved cysteine through the conserved F or W. Each record gives: V gene, D gene, J gene, clone size, CDR3 protein, CDR3 DNA. A D gene is named only where the DNA matches it firmly. The listing skips clone size in some rows; elsewhere it reads once, few, many or a size class.

TRBV24-1,-,TRBJ2-4,-,CATSDSTGSTKNIQYF,TGTGCCACCAGTGATTCTACAGGGTCTACGAAAAACATTCAGTACTTC
TRBV7-3,TRBD2,TRBJ2-3,-,CASSPRIAGTFTDTQYF,TGTGCCAGCAGCCCCAGGATAGCGGGAACCTTCACAGATACGCAGTATTTT
TRBV5-6,TRBD1,TRBJ1-1,-,CASSLFGQGVAFF,TGTGCCAGCAGCTTGTTCGGACAGGGGGTAGCTTTCTTT
TRBV19,-,TRBJ1-5,-,CASSMAEVTHQPQHF,TGTGCCAGTAGTATGGCAGAGGTTACTCATCAGCCCCAGCATTTT
TRBV7-9,TRBD1,TRBJ1-5,-,CASSFFGQGPQPQHF,TGTGCCAGCAGCTTCTTCGGACAGGGCCCTCAGCCCCAGCATTTT
TRBV5-1,-,TRBJ2-1,-,CASSQGTSYNEQFF,TGCGCCAGCAGCCAGGGGACCTCCTACAATGAGCAGTTCTTC
TRBV2,-,TRBJ1-2,-,CASSFYTGNGYTF,TGTGCCAGCAGTTTTTATACAGGGAATGGCTACACCTTC
TRBV29-1,-,TRBJ1-1,-,CSVTGLTRTEAFF,TGCAGCGTTACAGGGCTAACGAGGACTGAAGCTTTCTTT
TRBV9,-,TRBJ2-2,few,CASSADIRGTGELFF,TGTGCCAGCAGCGCGGACATAAGGGGCACCGGGGAGCTGTTTTTT
TRBV19,TRBD1,TRBJ1-5,-,CASSMAETGGRIPQHF,TGTGCCAGTAGTATGGCAGAAACAGGGGGCAGGATTCCCCAGCATTTT
TRBV6-2/TRBV6-3,-,TRBJ1-1,-,CASSYSRASTEAFF,TGTGCCAGCAGTTACTCGAGGGCAAGCACTGAAGCTTTCTTT
TRBV10-3,-,TRBJ1-3,-,CAISLSSGNTIYF,TGTGCCATCAGTTTGAGCTCTGGAAACACCATATATTTT
TRBV27,-,TRBJ2-3,-,CASRGGNTDTQYF,TGTGCCAGCAGAGGAGGAAACACAGATACGCAGTATTTT
TRBV28,-,TRBJ1-2,once,CASSRDTYGYTF,TGTGCCAGCAGTCGGGACACCTATGGCTACACCTTC
TRBV4-3,-,TRBJ1-4,-,CASSQGLATNEKLFF,TGCGCCAGCAGCCAAGGGCTTGCAACTAATGAAAAACTGTTTTTT
TRBV5-4,TRBD2,TRBJ2-3,-,CASSRDAGDRLYF,TGTGCCAGCAGCCGGGACGCGGGAGATCGTCTGTATTTT
TRBV5-1,TRBD2,TRBJ2-3,-,CASSLTSGATDTQYF,TGCGCCAGCAGCTTGACTAGCGGGGCCACAGATACGCAGTATTTT
TRBV13,-,TRBJ2-3,once,CASSLPGGSTDTQYF,TGTGCCAGCAGCTTACCCGGCGGTAGCACAGATACGCAGTATTTT
TRBV25-1,-,TRBJ2-2,-,CASSEYRVGELFF,TGTGCCAGCAGTGAATACCGGGTCGGGGAGCTGTTTTTT
TRBV6-1,-,TRBJ1-4,once,CASSESHGEKLFF,TGTGCCAGCAGTGAAAGTCACGGGGAAAAACTGTTTTTT